The 26 T cell receptor beta chains listed next were all sequenced from one sample in a study of radiation and T cells in renal cell carcinoma. Only in-frame clones appear in the TCRdb table, and some are missing; sequencing was by immunoSEQ multiplex PCR. The data show 24,000 or so clones, with roughly 64% seen just once and roughly 23% held by the top ten. Treatment described: treatment-naive control, cytoreductive nephrectomy. This specimen consisted of tumor tissue, obtained from a patient whose treatment was nephrectomy without radiotherapy. These TCRs come from a man in his forties with renal cell carcinoma.

In this sample, this clone turned up a few times. The chain couples TRBV6-5 to TRBJ1-6, with 7 bases identical to TRBD1. With 8 bases clipped from V and 6 bases from J, the junction kept 10 bases outside the gene matches. The CDR3 is made up of 15 amino acids. Germline CDR1 and CDR2: MNHEY and SVGAGI. The CDR3 DNA sequence: TGTGCCAGCCGTCCAGGGGGTCAGGGTAATTCACCCCTCCACTTT. Translated, it gives CASRPGGQGNSPLHF.

V and J are TRBV5-4 and TRBJ1-2; tentative D call: TRBD1 (6 bases). The CDR3 is 14 residues long. The V gene lost 4 bases and the J gene lost 2 bases, with 12 bases spanning the gap. Germline lookup yields CDR1 SGHNT and CDR2 YYREEE (reference sequence). The CDR3 DNA is TGTGCCAGCAGCCGTAGGGGGGACAACTATGGCTACACCTTC. Translated: CASSRRGDNYGYTF. Full variable domain (missing parts from reference TRBV5-4 and TRBJ1-2): ETGVTQSPTHLIKTRGQQVTLRCSSQSGHNTVSWYQQALGQGPQFIFQYYREEENGRGNFPPRFSGLQFPNYSSELNVNALELDDSALYLCASSRRGDNYGYTFGSGTRLTVV.

This clone occurred a few times. The rearrangement joins TRBV27 to TRBJ1-4; TRBD1 is a possible D gene (5 bases). The CDR3 is made up of 15 amino acids. CDR1 is MNHEY, CDR2 SMNVEV, per germline (reference sequence). V lost 2 bases, J lost 7 bases, and 14 bases lay in between. The DNA of the CDR3 is TGTGCCAGCAGTTTAGCCGGGGAGGGACGTGAAAAACTGTTTTTT. This translates into CASSLAGEGREKLFF.

This clone occurred once. The V call is TRBV4-1, the J call TRBJ2-1, with 9 bases identical to TRBD2. J lost 6 bases, V lost 3 bases, and 9 bases had no gene match. The CDR3 is 16 residues long. The germline gives CDR1 MGHRA, CDR2 YSYEKL. CDR3 sequence (DNA): TGCGCCAGCAGCCAGGCAGGCGGGGGGGCCCTCAATGAGCAGTTCTTC. Amino acids: CASSQAGGGALNEQFF.

The chain is built from TRBV19 and TRBJ1-3; tentatively, D is TRBD1 (6 bases). CDR3 size: 16 residues. Germline CDR1 reads LNHDA; CDR2 reads SQIVND (reference sequence). Trimming took 3 bases from V and 0 from J, leaving 12 bases between them. The CDR3 loop is CASSILDRLSGNTIYF. In DNA, the CDR3 is TGTGCCAGTAGTATCCTGGACAGACTCTCTGGAAACACCATATATTTT.

The V gene is TRBV6-5, the J gene TRBJ1-3, with 7 bases fitting TRBD1. Germline lookup yields CDR1 MNHEY and CDR2 SVGAGI. The CDR3 has 15 residues. Trimming removed 5 bases from V and 9 bases from J; junction bases left unmatched: 13. The CDR3 region is CASSLSRGSMSTIYF. Here the CDR3 DNA reads TGTGCCAGCAGTCTCTCCAGGGGGTCCATGAGCACCATATATTTT.

There are a few counts of this clone. The chain employs TRBV19 and TRBJ1-4; tentatively, D is TRBD1 (5 bases). Trimming removed 7 bases at V and 0 bases at J, with 12 bases between. CDR1 LNHDA and CDR2 SQIVND come from the germline V gene (reference sequence). CDR3 length: 15 amino acids. The CDR3 coding sequence is TGTGCCAGTAACCGGGACCTTGCAACTAATGAAAAACTGTTTTTT. As protein: CASNRDLATNEKLFF.

This clone has just one count. The chain joins TRBV2 to TRBJ2-7, with 7 bases aligning to TRBD2. The junction had 16 bases not matched to a gene; V was cut back by 6 bases and J by 5 bases. Germline CDR1 is SNHLY and CDR2 is FYNNEI. The CDR3 contains 16 residues. DNA for the CDR3: TGTGCCAGCAGGGGTCCCGGGACTAATGAGAATGACGAGCAGTACTTC. It translates to CASRGPGTNENDEQYF.

V gene TRBV29-1 combines with J gene TRBJ1-2, with 8 bases aligning to TRBD1. CDR3 length: 13 amino acids. Germline V gene data show CDR1 as SQVTM and CDR2 as ANQGSEA. The junction had 4 bases not matched to a gene; V was cut back by 4 bases and J by 3 bases. As DNA, the CDR3 is TGCAGCGTTGGGACGGGACAGGACTATGGCTACACCTTC. Protein: CSVGTGQDYGYTF.

The gene calls are TRBV7-2 and TRBJ1-1; 10 bases agree with TRBD1. The V segment lost 5 bases and the J segment 1 base; nucleotides outside the gene matches: 1. The CDR3 extends over 14 amino acids. Germline V gene lookup returns CDR1 SGHTA and CDR2 FQGNSA. The CDR3 sequence is CASSRTGGNTEAFF. As DNA, the CDR3 is TGTGCCAGCAGCCGGACAGGGGGGAACACTGAAGCTTTCTTT.

This chain joins TRBV7-9 and TRBJ1-2; maybe TRBD1 (5 bases). Per the germline V gene, CDR1 is SEHNR and CDR2 is FQNEAQ (reference sequence). The CDR3 is made up of 13 amino acids. The V and J ends lost 7 bases and 6 bases respectively, with 15 bases between them. The CDR3 here is CASNLDPGHGYTF. In DNA form, the CDR3 reads TGTGCCAGCAACCTGGATCCGGGGCATGGCTACACCTTC.

This clone qualifies as medium-sized. J is TRBJ1-1 and V is TRBV29-1, with 7 positions matching TRBD1. J lost 12 bases, V lost 7 bases, and 11 bases had no gene match. Germline values: CDR1 SQVTM, CDR2 ANQGSEA. CDR3 length equals 11 residues. The CDR3, as DNA: TGCAGCGCTGCAACAGGGGATTGGCCTTTCTTT. It yields the protein CSAATGDWPFF.

The V gene is TRBV29-1, the J gene TRBJ2-1; 9 bases map to TRBD2. Per germline, CDR1 SQVTM and CDR2 ANQGSEA. Trimming at V came to 4 bases and at J to 6 bases, leaving 10 bases not matched to a gene. The CDR3 is made up of 15 amino acids. The CDR3 loop is CSVGGWSGRSNEQFF. CDR3 bases: TGCAGCGTTGGGGGGTGGAGCGGGAGGTCCAATGAGCAGTTCTTC.

The chain links TRBV7-2 to TRBJ1-2, with no clear D. This CDR3 is 16 amino acids long. From germline, CDR1 is SGHTA and CDR2 FQGNSA. V dropped 1 base and J dropped 5 bases, with 17 bases sitting between them. CDR3 sequence: CASSLDPYGDVYGYTF. The CDR3 DNA reads TGTGCCAGCAGCTTAGATCCCTACGGGGATGTGTATGGCTACACCTTC.

This clone is a singleton in its sample. A much larger clone lies one base from this, so it may be a read error. The V and J genes are TRBV5-6 and TRBJ2-7, with D uncertain. This CDR3 has 11 amino acids. Deletions cut 2 bases from V and 2 bases from J, with 2 bases between. Germline-derived CDR1 and CDR2 are SGHDT and YYEEEE. CDR3 DNA sequence: TGTGCCAGCAGCTTAGCCTACGAGCAGTACTTC. It is translated as CASSLAYEQYF.

In this sample, this clone turned up a few times. One junction end does not reproduce the germline sequence, and a read error may be involved. The rearrangement joins TRBV7-2 to TRBJ2-5; D uncertain. Germline V gene sequence: CDR1 SGHTA, CDR2 FQGNSA. The CDR3 has 13 amino acids. The CDR3 here is CVSSGYLQETQYF. CDR3 DNA: TGTGTCAGCTCGGGCTACCTCCAAGAGACCCAGTACTTC.

This clone was picked up a small number of times. The V gene is TRBV6-1, the J gene TRBJ1-1; a possible D gene is TRBD1 (6 bases). The CDR3 length is 13 residues. Germline V gene data show CDR1 as MNHNS and CDR2 as SASEGT. The ends were cut back, 5 bases at V and 5 bases at J, with 12 bases in the middle. CDR3 sequence (DNA): TGTGCCAGCAGTACAGGGTATGGGACTGAAGCTTTCTTT. Protein product: CASSTGYGTEAFF.

The chain is built from TRBV2 and TRBJ1-5; no definite D call. This CDR3 region has 15 residues. Deletions cut 6 bases from V and 2 bases from J, with 14 bases between. From germline, CDR1 is SNHLY and CDR2 FYNNEI. CDR3 DNA: TGTGCCAGCAGCTACGGGATGATCGGCAATCAGCCCCAGCATTTT. This codes for CASSYGMIGNQPQHF.

The chain recombines TRBV6-6 with TRBJ2-7; maybe TRBD2 (5 bases). The germline V gene encodes CDR1 MNHNY and CDR2 SVGAGI (reference sequence). V lost 2 bases and J 3 bases, leaving 8 bases between the germline ends. The CDR3 runs to 13 residues. CDR3 protein: CASSYGSRYEQYV. The CDR3 region has the DNA TGTGCCAGCAGTTACGGGAGTCGCTACGAGCAGTACGTC.

V gene TRBV6-1 combines with J gene TRBJ1-5, with 9 bases aligning to TRBD1. The germline gives CDR1 MNHNS, CDR2 SASEGT. The CDR3 sequence is 15 residues long. V shed 5 bases and J 5 bases; nucleotides not matched to a gene: 7. The CDR3 region has the DNA TGTGCCAGCAGTCCAACGGGACAGGGAGATCAGCCCCAGCATTTT. Translated, it gives CASSPTGQGDQPQHF.

J is TRBJ1-6 and V is TRBV5-4; 9 bases align to TRBD1. V lost 1 base and J lost 7; bases outside the gene matches: 9. CDR1 is SGHNT, CDR2 YYREEE, per germline (reference sequence). The CDR3 spans 17 residues. CDR3 nucleotides: TGTGCCAGCAGCTTGATGCAAACAGGGGGCGGGAATTCACCCCTCCACTTT. This sequence encodes CASSLMQTGGGNSPLHF.

This clone has a handful of counts. The CDR3 loop is CASSRTEGYGYTF. In DNA, the CDR3 is TGTGCCAGCAGCAGAACTGAGGGCTATGGCTACACCTTC. V and J are TRBV13 and TRBJ1-2; D gene unclear. The CDR3 contains 13 residues. The germline CDR1 and CDR2 sequences are PRHDT and FYEKMQ (reference sequence). Trimming stripped 5 bases from V and 4 bases from J, with 11 bases between.

For this clone: This sequence is one base from a far larger clone and is likely a read error. Distinct nucleotide sequences in the sample also encode this CDR3. The rearrangement uses TRBV5-1 and TRBJ2-1; tentatively, D is TRBD2 (7 bases). This CDR3 contains 13 residues. Trimming took 0 bases from V and 9 from J, leaving 10 bases between them. Germline V gene lookup returns CDR1 SGHRS and CDR2 YFSETQ. The CDR3 here is CASSLDRGGEQFF. CDR3 nucleotides: TGCGCCAGCAGCTTGGATAGGGGGGGTGAGCAGTTCTTC.

The chain employs TRBV18 and TRBJ2-3; tentative D call: TRBD2 (5 bases). Germline lookup yields CDR1 KGHSH and CDR2 LQKENI. V lost 0 bases and J lost 1, with 14 bases in between. The CDR3 is 17 residues long. CDR3 protein: CASSPPSRDLRTDTQYF. As DNA, the CDR3 is TGTGCCAGCTCACCACCGTCTCGGGATTTACGCACAGATACGCAGTATTTT.

This chain uses TRBV19 with TRBJ2-1; maybe TRBD1 (6 bases). Germline CDR1 LNHDA, CDR2 SQIVND (reference sequence). V lost 4 bases to trimming and J lost 5 bases, with 18 bases between them. This CDR3 has 16 residues. CDR3 amino acids: CASSSRGRGGDNEQFF. CDR3 nucleotide sequence: TGTGCCAGTAGTAGCAGGGGCCGAGGGGGTGACAATGAGCAGTTCTTC. Using reference TRBV19 and TRBJ2-1 for the parts outside the CDR3, the full variable domain is DGGITQSPKYLFRKEGQNVTLSCEQNLNHDAMYWYRQDPGQGLRLIYYSQIVNDFQKGDIAEGYSVSREKKESFPLTVTSAQKNPTAFYLCASSSRGRGGDNEQFFGPGTRLTVL.

The genes are TRBV5-1 and TRBJ2-2; D ambiguous. From germline, CDR1 is SGHRS and CDR2 YFSETQ. This CDR3 is 14 amino acids long. V was trimmed by 1 base and J by 1 base, leaving 5 bases between them. In DNA form, the CDR3 reads TGCGCCAGCAGCTTGTGGGGGAACACCGGGGAGCTGTTTTTT. This codes for CASSLWGNTGELFF.